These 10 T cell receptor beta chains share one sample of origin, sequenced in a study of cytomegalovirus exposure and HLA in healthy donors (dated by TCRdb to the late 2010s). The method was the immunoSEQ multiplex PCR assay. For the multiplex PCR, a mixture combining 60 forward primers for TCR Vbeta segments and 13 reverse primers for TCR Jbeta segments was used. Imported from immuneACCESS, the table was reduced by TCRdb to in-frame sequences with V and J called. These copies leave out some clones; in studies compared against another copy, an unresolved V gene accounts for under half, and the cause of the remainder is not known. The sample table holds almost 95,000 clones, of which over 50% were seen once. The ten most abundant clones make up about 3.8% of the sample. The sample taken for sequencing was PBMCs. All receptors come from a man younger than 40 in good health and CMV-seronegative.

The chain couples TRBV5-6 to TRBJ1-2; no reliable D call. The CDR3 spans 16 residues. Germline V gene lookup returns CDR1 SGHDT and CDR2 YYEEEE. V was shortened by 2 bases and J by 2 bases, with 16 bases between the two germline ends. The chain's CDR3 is CASSFSSGLLNYGYTF. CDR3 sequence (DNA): TGTGCCAGCAGCTTCTCGTCAGGTCTCTTAAACTATGGCTACACCTTC.

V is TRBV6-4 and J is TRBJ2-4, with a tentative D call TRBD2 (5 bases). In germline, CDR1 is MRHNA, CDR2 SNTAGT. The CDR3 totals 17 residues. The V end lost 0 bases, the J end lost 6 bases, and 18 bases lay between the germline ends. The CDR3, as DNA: TGTGCCAGCAGTGACTCGATCGTGCGGGTAGCAGTAAACATTCAGTACTTC. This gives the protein CASSDSIVRVAVNIQYF.

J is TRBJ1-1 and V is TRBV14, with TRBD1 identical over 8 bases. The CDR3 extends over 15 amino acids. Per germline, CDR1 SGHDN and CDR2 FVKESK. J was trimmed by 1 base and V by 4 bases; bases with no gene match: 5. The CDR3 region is CASSPETGENTEAFF. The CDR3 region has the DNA TGTGCCAGCAGCCCCGAGACAGGGGAGAACACTGAAGCTTTCTTT. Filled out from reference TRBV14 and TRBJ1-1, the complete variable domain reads EAGVTQFPSHSVIEKGQTVTLRCDPISGHDNLYWYRRVMGKEIKFLLHFVKESKQDESGMPNNRFLAERTGGTYSTLKVQPAELEDSGVYFCASSPETGENTEAFFGQGTRLTVV.

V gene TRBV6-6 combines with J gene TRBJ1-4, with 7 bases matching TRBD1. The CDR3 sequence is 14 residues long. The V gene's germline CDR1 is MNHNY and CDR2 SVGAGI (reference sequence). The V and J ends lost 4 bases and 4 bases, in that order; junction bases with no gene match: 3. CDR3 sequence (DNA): TGTGCCAGCAGTTTTGGACAGGATAATGAAAAACTGTTTTTT. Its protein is CASSFGQDNEKLFF.

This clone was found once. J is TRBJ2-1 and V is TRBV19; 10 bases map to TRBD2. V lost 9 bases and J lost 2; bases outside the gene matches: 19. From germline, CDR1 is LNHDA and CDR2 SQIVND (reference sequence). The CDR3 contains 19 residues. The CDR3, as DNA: TGTGCCAGCCGAGGGCTAGCGGGAGACGAGGGTAGGGCCTACAATGAGCAGTTCTTC. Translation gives CASRGLAGDEGRAYNEQFF.

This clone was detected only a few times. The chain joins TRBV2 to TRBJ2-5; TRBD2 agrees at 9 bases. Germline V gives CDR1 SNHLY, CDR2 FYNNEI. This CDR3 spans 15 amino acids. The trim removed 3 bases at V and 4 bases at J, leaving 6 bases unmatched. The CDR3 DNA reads TGTGCCAGCAGTGATGGTAGCGGGAGTCGAGAGACCCAGTACTTC. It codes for CASSDGSGSRETQYF.

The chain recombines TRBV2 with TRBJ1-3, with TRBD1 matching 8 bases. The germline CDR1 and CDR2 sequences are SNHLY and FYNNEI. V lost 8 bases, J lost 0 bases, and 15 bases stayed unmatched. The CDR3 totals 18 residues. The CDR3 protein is CASLAPRGPQLSGNTIYF. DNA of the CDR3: TGTGCCAGCCTGGCTCCCAGGGGGCCCCAACTCTCTGGAAACACCATATATTTT.

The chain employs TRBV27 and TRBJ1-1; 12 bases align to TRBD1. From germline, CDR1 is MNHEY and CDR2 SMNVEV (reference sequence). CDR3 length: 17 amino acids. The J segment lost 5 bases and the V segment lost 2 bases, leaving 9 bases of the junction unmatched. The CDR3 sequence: CASSLIWGQGARTEAFF. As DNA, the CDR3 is TGTGCCAGCAGTTTAATATGGGGACAGGGGGCTCGGACTGAAGCTTTCTTT.

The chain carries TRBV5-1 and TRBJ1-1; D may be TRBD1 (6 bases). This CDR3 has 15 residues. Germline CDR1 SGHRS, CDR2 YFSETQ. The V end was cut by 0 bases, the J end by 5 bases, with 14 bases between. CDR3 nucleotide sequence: TGCGCCAGCAGCTTGGCACCCCTAGGGGGAACTGAAGCTTTCTTT. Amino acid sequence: CASSLAPLGGTEAFF.

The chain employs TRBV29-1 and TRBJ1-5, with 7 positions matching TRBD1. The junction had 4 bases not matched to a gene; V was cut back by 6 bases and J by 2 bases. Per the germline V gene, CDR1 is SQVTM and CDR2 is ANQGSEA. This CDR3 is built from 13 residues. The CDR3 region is CSVSTGGNQPQHF. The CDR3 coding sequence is TGCAGCGTGTCTACAGGGGGCAATCAGCCCCAGCATTTT.